The 8 T cell receptor beta chains below were found in one sample sequenced in a study of OX40 agonist ivuxolimab in advanced cancers. Repertoires were generated with immunoSEQ multiplex PCR, while TCRdb's copy carries only in-frame clones and drops some. The sample has tens of thousands of clones; 75% to 90% are singletons. This material consisted of CD4+ or CD8+ T cells sorted from blood, taken in a trial of the OX40 agonist ivuxolimab. The receptors here all came from an adult with an advanced solid tumor such as melanoma, head and neck, liver or kidney cancer.

The chain couples TRBV6-1 to TRBJ1-5; D not certain. The CDR3 is 15 amino acids. Trimming shortened V by 3 bases and J by 7 bases, and 16 bases separated the two germline ends. CDR1 is MNHNS, CDR2 SASEGT, per germline. CDR3 region: CASSERTPSLQPQHF. DNA for the CDR3: TGTGCCAGCAGTGAGCGAACCCCGTCCCTACAGCCCCAGCATTTT.

The chain couples TRBV6-5 to TRBJ1-2; no clear D gene. Trimming shortened V by 4 bases and J by 2 bases, and 11 bases separated the two germline ends. This CDR3 is built from 14 residues. The V gene's germline CDR1 is MNHEY and CDR2 SVGAGI. The CDR3 coding sequence is TGTGCCAGCAGTTTGATACGGGCCAACTATGGCTACACCTTC. This translates into CASSLIRANYGYTF.

The CDR3 DNA follows: TGTGCCAGCAGCTTAGCCCTCCCGGGAGCGGGAAACACCATATATTTT. Protein product: CASSLALPGAGNTIYF. The chain is built from TRBV7-2 and TRBJ1-3; D gene unclear. CDR1 is SGHTA and CDR2 is FQGNSA in the germline V gene. V was clipped by 0 bases and J by 4 bases, with 13 bases between them. The length of the CDR3 is 16 residues.

The chain couples TRBV11-3 to TRBJ2-7, with unresolved D. The CDR3 length is 14 residues. Trimming pared 5 bases from V and 0 bases from J, leaving 11 bases between. Germline CDR1 is SGHNT and CDR2 is YENEEA. CDR3 sequence reads: CASSRTRSSYEQYF. CDR3 nucleotide sequence: TGTGCCAGCAGCCGGACCAGGAGCTCCTACGAGCAGTACTTC. Full variable domain (outside the CDR3, taken from reference TRBV11-3 and TRBJ2-7): EAGVVQSPRYKIIEKKQPVAFWCNPISGHNTLYWYLQNLGQGPELLIRYENEEAVDDSQLPKDRFSAERLKGVDSTLKIQPAELGDSAVYLCASSRTRSSYEQYFGPGTRLTVT.

This chain connects TRBV19 to TRBJ1-5; maybe TRBD1 (6 bases). V was trimmed by 3 bases and J by 5 bases, leaving 11 bases between them. This CDR3 spans 14 amino acids. Per germline, CDR1 LNHDA and CDR2 SQIVND (reference sequence). The CDR3 DNA sequence: TGTGCCAGTAGTATGCAGGGGTACGATCAGCCCCAGCATTTT. The encoded protein is CASSMQGYDQPQHF.

The chain combines TRBV5-1 with TRBJ1-6; D is possibly TRBD1 (6 bases). V was clipped by 0 bases and J by 10 bases, with 14 bases between them. Germline CDR1 SGHRS, CDR2 YFSETQ. The CDR3 has 15 amino acids. The CDR3 DNA follows: TGCGCCAGCAGCTTGGTGGCAGGGGAAGGCTCACCCCTCCACTTT. Its protein is CASSLVAGEGSPLHF.

DNA of the CDR3: TGCGCCAGCAGCCCGAATCCGACAGGGGCTCAGGGCTACACCTTC. Protein: CASSPNPTGAQGYTF. The V gene is TRBV5-1, the J gene TRBJ1-2; 8 bases are a match to TRBD1. V trimming: 4 bases; J trimming: 8 bases; junction bases outside the gene matches: 13. Germline V gene data show CDR1 as SGHRS and CDR2 as YFSETQ. There are 15 residues in the CDR3.

This clone was detected once. CDR3 amino acids: CASSVQGGIVGYTF. Here the CDR3 DNA reads TGTGCCAGCAGCGTCCAGGGGGGGATTGTTGGCTACACCTTC. This chain links TRBV9 with TRBJ1-2; 7 bases are shared with TRBD1. This CDR3 contains 14 residues. V gave up 2 bases and J gave up 7 bases; unmatched junction bases: 8. Per the germline V gene, CDR1 is SGDLS and CDR2 is YYNGEE.